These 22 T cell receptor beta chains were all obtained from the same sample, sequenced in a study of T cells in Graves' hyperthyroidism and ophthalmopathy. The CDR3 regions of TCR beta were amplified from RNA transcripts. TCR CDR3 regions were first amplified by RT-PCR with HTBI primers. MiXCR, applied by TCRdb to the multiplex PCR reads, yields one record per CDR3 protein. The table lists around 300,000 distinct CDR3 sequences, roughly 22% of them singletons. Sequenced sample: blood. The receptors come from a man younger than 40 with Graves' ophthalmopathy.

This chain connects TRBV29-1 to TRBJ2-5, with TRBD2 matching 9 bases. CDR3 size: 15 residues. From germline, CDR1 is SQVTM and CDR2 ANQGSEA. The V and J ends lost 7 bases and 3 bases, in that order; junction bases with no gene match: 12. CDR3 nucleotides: TGCAGCGCCTCGACCCCGACTAGCGGAAAAGAGACCCAGTACTTC. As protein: CSASTPTSGKETQYF.

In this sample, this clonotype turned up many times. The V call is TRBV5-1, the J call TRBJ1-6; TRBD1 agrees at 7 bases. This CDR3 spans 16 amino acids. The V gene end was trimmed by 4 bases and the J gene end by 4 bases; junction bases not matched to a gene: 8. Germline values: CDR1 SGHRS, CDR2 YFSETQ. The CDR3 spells CASSQAGTDYNSPLHF. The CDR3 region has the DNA TGCGCCAGCAGCCAGGCCGGGACAGATTATAATTCACCCCTCCACTTT.

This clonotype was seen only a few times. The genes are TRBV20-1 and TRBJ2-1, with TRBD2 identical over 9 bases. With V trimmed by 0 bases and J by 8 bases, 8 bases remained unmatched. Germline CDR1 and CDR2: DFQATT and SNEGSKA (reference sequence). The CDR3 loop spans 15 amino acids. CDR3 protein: CSARDLIAGVDEQFF. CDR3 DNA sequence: TGCAGTGCTAGAGATCTAATAGCGGGAGTTGATGAGCAGTTCTTC.

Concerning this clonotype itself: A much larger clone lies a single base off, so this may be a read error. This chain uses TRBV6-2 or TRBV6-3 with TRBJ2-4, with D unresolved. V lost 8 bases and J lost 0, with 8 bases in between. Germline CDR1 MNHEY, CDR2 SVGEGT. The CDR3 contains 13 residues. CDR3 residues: CASGPLAKNIQYF. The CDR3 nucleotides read TGTGCCAGCGGCCCGCTAGCCAAAAACATTCAGTACTTC.

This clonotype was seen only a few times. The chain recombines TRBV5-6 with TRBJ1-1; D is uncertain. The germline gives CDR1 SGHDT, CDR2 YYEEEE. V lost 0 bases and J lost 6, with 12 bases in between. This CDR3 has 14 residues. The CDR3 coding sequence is TGTGCCAGCAGCTTGGGGGCACTGGCGGCTGAAGCTTTCTTT. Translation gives CASSLGALAAEAFF.

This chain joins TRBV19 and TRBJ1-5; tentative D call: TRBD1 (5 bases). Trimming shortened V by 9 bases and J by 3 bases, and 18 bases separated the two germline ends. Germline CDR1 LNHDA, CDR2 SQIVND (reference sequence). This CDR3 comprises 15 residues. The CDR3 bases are TGTGCCAGCCACCCCGGGGGTCACCCCAATCAGCCCCAGCATTTT. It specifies CASHPGGHPNQPQHF.

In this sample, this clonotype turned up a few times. This CDR3 reads CASRGQGDTQYF. The CDR3 nucleotides read TGTGCCAGCAGGGGACAGGGAGATACGCAGTATTTT. This chain uses TRBV9 with TRBJ2-3; TRBD1 agrees at 9 bases. This CDR3 has 12 amino acids. After removal of 5 bases from V and 5 bases from J, the junction contained 0 bases not matched to a gene. CDR1 and CDR2 from the germline V gene are SGDLS and YYNGEE. The full variable domain, completed using reference TRBV9 and TRBJ2-3, is DSGVTQTPKHLITATGQRVTLRCSPRSGDLSVYWYQQSLDQGLQFLIQYYNGEERAKGNILERFSAQQFPDLHSELNLSSLELGDSALYFCASRGQGDTQYFGPGTRLTVL.

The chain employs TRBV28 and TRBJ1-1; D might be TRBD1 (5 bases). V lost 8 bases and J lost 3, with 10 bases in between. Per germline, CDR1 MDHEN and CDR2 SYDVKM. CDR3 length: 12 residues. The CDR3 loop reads CASAEGDTEAFF. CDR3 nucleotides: TGTGCCAGCGCCGAAGGGGACACTGAAGCTTTCTTT.

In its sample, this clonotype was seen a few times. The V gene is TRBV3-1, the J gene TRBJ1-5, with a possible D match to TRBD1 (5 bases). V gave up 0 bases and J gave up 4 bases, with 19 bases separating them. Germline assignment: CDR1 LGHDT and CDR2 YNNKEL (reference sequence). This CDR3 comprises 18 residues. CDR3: CASSQDFYSGTSNQPQHF. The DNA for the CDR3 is TGTGCCAGCAGCCAAGACTTCTACAGCGGGACTTCAAATCAGCCCCAGCATTTT.

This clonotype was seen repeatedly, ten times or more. DNA for the CDR3: TGCAGTGCTAGAGTGGCGCGCACTGAAGCTTTCTTT. It yields the protein CSARVARTEAFF. The chain uses TRBV20-1 and TRBJ1-1; D remains unclear. This CDR3 has 12 amino acids. Trimming took 1 base from V and 4 from J, leaving 7 bases between them. Germline assignment: CDR1 DFQATT and CDR2 SNEGSKA (reference sequence).

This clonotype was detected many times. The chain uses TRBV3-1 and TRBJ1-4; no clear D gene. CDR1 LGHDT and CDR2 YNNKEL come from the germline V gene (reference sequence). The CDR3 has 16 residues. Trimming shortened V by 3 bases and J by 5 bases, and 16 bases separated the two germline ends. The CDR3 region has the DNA TGTGCCAGCAGCCAGATAGCACGGAGCACGAATGAAAAACTGTTTTTT. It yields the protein CASSQIARSTNEKLFF.

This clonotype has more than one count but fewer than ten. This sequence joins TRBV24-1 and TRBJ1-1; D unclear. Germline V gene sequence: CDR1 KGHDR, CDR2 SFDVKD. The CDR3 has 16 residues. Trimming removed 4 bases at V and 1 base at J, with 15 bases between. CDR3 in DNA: TGTGCCACCAGTGACGCCGGACGCGGAGGGAACACTGAAGCTTTCTTT. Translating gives CATSDAGRGGNTEAFF.

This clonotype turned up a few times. CDR3 sequence: CASSLTSGRADTQYF. Here the CDR3 DNA reads TGTGCCAGCAGCTTAACTAGCGGGAGGGCAGATACGCAGTATTTT. V gene TRBV7-3 combines with J gene TRBJ2-3, with 11 positions matching TRBD2. V trimming: 0 bases; J trimming: 4 bases; junction bases outside the gene matches: 0. The germline V gene has CDR1 SGHTA and CDR2 FQGTGA. The CDR3 consists of 15 residues.

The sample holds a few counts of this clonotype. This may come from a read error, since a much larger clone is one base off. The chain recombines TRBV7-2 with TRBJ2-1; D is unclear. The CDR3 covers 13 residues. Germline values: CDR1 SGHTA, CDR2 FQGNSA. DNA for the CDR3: TGTGCCAGCAGCTTATATGGAGACAATGAGCAGCTCTTC. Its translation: CASSLYGDNEQLF. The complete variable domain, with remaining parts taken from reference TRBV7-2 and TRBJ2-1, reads GAGVSQSPSNKVTEKGKDVELRCDPISGHTALYWYRQSLGQGLEFLIYFQGNSAPDKSGLPSDRFSAERTGGSVSTLTIQRTQQEDSAVYLCASSLYGDNEQLFGPGTRLTVL.

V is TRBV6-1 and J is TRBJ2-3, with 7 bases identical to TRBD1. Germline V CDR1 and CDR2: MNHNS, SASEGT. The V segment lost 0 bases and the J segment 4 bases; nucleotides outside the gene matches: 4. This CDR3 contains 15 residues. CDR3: CASSEALQGADTQYF. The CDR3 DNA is TGTGCCAGCAGTGAAGCGCTCCAGGGGGCAGATACGCAGTATTTT.

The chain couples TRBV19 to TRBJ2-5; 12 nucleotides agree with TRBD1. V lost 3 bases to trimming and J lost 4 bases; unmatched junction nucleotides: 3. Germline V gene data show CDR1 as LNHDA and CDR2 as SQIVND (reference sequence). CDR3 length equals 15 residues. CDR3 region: CASSIGDRGRETQYF. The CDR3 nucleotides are TGTGCCAGTAGTATTGGGGACAGGGGGCGAGAGACCCAGTACTTC.

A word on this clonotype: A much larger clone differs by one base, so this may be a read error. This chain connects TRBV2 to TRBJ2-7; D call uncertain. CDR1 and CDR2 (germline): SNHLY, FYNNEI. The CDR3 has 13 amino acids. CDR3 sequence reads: CASGESVSYEQYF. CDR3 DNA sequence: TGTGCCAGCGGTGAATCAGTCTCCTACGAGCAGTACTTC.

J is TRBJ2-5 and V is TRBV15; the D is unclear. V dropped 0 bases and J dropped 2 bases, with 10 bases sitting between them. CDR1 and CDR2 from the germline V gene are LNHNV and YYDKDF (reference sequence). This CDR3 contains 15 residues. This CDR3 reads CATSRDRAGQETQYF. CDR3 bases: TGTGCCACCAGCAGAGATCGGGCCGGGCAAGAGACCCAGTACTTC. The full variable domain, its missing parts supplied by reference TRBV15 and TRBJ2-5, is DAMVIQNPRYQVTQFGKPVTLSCSQTLNHNVMYWYQQKSSQAPKLLFHYYDKDFNNEADTPDNFQSRRPNTSFCFLDIRSPGLGDTAMYLCATSRDRAGQETQYFGPGTRLLVL.

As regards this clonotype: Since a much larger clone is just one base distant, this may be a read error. CDR3 DNA: TGTGCCAGCACATCCGGGTGGGGTGCCTACTCCTACGAGCAGCACTTC. This gives the protein CASTSGWGAYSYEQHF. The rearrangement joins TRBV11-2 to TRBJ2-7, with D unresolved. The length of the CDR3 is 16 residues. Per the germline V gene, CDR1 is SGHAT and CDR2 is FQNNGV.

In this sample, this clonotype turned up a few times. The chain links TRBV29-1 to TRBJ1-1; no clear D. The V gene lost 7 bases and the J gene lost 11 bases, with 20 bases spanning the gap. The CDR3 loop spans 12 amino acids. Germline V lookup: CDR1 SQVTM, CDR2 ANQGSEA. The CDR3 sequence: CSAQEQSREAFF. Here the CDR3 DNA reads TGCAGCGCCCAGGAGCAGTCACGGGAGGCTTTCTTT.

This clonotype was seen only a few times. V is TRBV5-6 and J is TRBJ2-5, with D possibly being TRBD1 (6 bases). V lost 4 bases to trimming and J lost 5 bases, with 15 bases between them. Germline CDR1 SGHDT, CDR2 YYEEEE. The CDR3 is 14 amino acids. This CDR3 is CASSRHTGIETQYF. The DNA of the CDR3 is TGTGCCAGCAGCCGTCATACAGGGATTGAGACCCAGTACTTC.

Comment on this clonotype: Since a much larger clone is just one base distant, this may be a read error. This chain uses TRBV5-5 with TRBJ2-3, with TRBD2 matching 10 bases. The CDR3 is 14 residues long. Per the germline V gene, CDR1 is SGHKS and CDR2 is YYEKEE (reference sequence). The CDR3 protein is CASSPLAGTDTKYF. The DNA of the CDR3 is TGTGCCAGCAGCCCACTAGCGGGGACAGATACGAAGTATTTT.